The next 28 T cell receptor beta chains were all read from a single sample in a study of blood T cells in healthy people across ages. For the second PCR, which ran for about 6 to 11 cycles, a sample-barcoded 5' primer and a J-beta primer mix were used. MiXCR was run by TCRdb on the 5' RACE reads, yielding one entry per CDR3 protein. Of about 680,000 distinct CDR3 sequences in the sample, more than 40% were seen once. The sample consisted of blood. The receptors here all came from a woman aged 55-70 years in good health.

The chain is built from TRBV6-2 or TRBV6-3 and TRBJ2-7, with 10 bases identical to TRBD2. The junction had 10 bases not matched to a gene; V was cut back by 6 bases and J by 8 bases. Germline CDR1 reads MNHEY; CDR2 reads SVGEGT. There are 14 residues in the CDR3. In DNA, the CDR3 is TGTGCCAGCAGGGCTAGCGGGAGTCAGTTTAAGCAGTACTTC. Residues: CASRASGSQFKQYF.

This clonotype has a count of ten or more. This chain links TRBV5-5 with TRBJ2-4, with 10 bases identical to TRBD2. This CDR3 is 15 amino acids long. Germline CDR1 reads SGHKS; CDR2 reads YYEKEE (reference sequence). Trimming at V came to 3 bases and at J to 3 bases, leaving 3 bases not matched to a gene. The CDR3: CASSSLAGFKNIQYF. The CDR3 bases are TGTGCCAGCAGCTCACTAGCGGGGTTCAAAAACATTCAGTACTTC.

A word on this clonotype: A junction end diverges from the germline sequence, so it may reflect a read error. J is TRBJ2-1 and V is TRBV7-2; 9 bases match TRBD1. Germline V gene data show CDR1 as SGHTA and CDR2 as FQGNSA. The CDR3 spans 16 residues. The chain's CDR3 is CASSLRSGQGYNVQFF. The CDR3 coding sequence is TGTGCCAGCAGCTTAAGGTCGGGACAGGGTTACAATGTGCAGTTCTTC.

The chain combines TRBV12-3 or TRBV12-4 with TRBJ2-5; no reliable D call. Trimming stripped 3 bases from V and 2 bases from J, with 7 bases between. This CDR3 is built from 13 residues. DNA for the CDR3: TGTGCCAGCAGTTTGGACGGTCAAGAGACCCAGTACTTC. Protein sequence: CASSLDGQETQYF.

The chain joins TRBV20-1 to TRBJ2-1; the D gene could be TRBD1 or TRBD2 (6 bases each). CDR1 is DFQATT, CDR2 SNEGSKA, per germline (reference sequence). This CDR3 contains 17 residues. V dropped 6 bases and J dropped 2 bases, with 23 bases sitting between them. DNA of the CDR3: TGCAGTGCCCCACGGGGGCGACGGCTCGACACCTACAATGAGCAGTTCTTC. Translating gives CSAPRGRRLDTYNEQFF.

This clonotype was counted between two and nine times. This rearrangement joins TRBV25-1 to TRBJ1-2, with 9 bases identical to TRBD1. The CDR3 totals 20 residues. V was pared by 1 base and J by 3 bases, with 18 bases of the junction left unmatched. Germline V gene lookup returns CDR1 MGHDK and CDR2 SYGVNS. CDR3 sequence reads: CASSESLPPGTGLTDYGYTF. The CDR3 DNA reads TGTGCCAGCAGTGAATCCCTTCCACCCGGGACAGGGTTAACCGACTATGGCTACACCTTC.

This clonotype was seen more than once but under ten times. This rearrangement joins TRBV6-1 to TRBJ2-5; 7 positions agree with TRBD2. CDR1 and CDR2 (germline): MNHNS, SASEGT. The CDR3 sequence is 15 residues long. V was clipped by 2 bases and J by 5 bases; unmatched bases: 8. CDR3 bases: TGTGCCAGCAGTGAACCCGGACTAGGCTATGAGACCCAGTACTTC. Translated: CASSEPGLGYETQYF.

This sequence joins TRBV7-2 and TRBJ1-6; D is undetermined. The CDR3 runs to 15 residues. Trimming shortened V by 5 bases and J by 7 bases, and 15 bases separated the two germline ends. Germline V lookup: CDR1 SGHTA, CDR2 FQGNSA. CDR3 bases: TGTGCCAGCAGCCCCCTGGCGGGGAACAATTCACCCCTCCACTTT. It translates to CASSPLAGNNSPLHF.

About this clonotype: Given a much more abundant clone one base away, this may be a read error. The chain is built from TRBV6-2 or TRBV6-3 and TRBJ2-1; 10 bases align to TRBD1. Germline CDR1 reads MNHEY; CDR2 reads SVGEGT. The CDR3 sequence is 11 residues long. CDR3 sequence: CGSSATGGRFF. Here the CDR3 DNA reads TGTGGCAGCAGCGCGACAGGGGGCAGGTTCTTC.

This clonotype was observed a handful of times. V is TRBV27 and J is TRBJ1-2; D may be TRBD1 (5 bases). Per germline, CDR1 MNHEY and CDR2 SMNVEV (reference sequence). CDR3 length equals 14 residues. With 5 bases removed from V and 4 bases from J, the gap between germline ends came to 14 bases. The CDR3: CASSPTRQLYGYTF. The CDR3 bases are TGTGCCAGCAGTCCAACAAGACAGCTCTATGGCTACACCTTC.

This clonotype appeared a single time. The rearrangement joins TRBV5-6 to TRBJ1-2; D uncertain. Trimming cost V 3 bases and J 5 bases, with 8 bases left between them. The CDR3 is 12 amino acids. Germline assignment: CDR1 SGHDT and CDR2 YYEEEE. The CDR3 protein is CASSSKDYGYTF. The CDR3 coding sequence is TGTGCCAGCAGCTCTAAGGATTATGGCTACACCTTC. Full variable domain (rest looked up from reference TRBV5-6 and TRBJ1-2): DAGVTQSPTHLIKTRGQQVTLRCSPKSGHDTVSWYQQALGQGPQFIFQYYEEEERQRGNFPDRFSGHQFPNYSSELNVNALLLGDSALYLCASSSKDYGYTFGSGTRLTVV.

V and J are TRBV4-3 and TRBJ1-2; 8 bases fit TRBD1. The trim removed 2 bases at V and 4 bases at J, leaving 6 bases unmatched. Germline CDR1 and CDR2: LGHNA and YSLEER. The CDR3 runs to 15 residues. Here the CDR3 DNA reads TGCGCCAGCAGCCAAACGGGACAGGCTTTCTATGGCTACACCTTC. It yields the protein CASSQTGQAFYGYTF.

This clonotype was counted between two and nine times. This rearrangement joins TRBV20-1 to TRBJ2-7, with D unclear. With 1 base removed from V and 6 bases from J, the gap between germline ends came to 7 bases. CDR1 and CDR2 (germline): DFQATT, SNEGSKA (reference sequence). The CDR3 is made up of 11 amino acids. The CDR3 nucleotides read TGCAGTGCTAGAGCCACCACCGAGCAGTACTTC. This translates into CSARATTEQYF.

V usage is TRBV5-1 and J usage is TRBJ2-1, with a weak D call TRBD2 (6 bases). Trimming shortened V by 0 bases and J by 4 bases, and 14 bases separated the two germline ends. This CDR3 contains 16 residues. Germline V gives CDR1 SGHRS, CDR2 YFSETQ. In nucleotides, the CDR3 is TGCGCCAGCAGCTTGGTTGGAGGGCCCACTTACAATGAGCAGTTCTTC. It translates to CASSLVGGPTYNEQFF.

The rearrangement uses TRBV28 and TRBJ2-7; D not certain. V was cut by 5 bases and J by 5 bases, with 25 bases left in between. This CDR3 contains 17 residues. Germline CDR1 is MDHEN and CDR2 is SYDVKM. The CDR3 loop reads CASSPVVWQQKGHEQYF. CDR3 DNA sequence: TGTGCCAGCAGTCCAGTCGTATGGCAGCAGAAGGGCCACGAGCAGTACTTC.

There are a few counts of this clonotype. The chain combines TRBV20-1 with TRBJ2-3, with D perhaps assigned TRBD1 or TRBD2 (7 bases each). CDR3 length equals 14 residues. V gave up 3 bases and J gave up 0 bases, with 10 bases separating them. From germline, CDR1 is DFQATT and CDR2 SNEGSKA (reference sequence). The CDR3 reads CSASRGGSTDTQYF. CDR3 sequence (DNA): TGCAGTGCTAGCAGGGGGGGCAGCACAGATACGCAGTATTTT.

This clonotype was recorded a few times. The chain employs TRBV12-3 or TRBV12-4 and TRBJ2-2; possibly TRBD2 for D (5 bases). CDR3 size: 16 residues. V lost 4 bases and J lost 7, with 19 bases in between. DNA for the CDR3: TGTGCCAGCAGTTCCACAATCACTAGTTACGACGGGGAGCTGTTTTTT. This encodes CASSSTITSYDGELFF.

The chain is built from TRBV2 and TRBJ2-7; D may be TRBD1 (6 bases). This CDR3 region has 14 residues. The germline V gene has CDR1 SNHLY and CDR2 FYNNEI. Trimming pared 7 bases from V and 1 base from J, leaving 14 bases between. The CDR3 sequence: CASKVWDTSYEQYF. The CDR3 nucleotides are TGTGCCAGCAAGGTATGGGACACATCCTACGAGCAGTACTTC.

CDR3 amino acids: CSARDPWSGFEQYF. As DNA, the CDR3 is TGCAGTGCTAGAGATCCCTGGTCGGGGTTCGAGCAGTACTTC. The chain uses TRBV20-1 and TRBJ2-4; the D gene is possibly TRBD2 (5 bases). The end of the DNA is better explained by TRBJ2-7, so the J call may be wrong. The CDR3 sequence is 14 residues long. From germline, CDR1 is DFQATT and CDR2 SNEGSKA (reference sequence).

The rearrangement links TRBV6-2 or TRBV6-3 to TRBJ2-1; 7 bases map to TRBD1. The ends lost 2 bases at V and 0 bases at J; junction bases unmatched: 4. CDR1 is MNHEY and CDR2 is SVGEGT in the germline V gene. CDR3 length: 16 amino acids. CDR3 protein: CASSYTGDFSYNEQFF. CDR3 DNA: TGTGCCAGCAGTTACACAGGGGATTTCTCCTACAATGAGCAGTTCTTC.

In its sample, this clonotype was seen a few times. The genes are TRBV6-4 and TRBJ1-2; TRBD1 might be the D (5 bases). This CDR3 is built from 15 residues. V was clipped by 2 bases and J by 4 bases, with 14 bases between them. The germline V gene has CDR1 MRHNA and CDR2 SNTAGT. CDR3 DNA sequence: TGTGCCAGCAGTGACCACGGGGCAGGGTCCTATGGCTACACCTTC. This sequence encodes CASSDHGAGSYGYTF.

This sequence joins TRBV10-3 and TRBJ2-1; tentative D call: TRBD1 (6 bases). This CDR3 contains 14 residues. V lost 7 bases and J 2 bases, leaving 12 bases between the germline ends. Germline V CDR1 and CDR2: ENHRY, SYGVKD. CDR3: CAITNDRTYNEQFF. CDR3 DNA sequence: TGTGCCATCACCAACGACAGGACCTACAATGAGCAGTTCTTC.

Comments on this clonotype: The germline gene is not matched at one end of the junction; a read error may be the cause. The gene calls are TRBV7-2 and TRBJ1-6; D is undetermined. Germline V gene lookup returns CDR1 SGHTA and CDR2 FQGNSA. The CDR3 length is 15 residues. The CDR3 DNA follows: TGTGCCGGCAGCTTAGTCCCCCAGGTTGGCTCACCCCTCCACTTT. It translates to CAGSLVPQVGSPLHF. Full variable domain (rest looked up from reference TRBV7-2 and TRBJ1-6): GAGVSQSPSNKVTEKGKDVELRCDPISGHTALYWYRQSLGQGLEFLIYFQGNSAPDKSGLPSDRFSAERTGGSVSTLTIQRTQQEDSAVYLCAGSLVPQVGSPLHFGNGTRLTVT.

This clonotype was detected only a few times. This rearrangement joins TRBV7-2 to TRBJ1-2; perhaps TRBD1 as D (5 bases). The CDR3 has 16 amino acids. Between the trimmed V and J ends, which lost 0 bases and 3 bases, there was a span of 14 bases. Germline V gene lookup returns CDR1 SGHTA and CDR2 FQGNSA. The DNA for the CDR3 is TGTGCCAGCAGCTTAGCGTTCGGGACGAGAGACTATGGCTACACCTTC. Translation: CASSLAFGTRDYGYTF. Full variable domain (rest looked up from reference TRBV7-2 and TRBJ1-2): GAGVSQSPSNKVTEKGKDVELRCDPISGHTALYWYRQSLGQGLEFLIYFQGNSAPDKSGLPSDRFSAERTGGSVSTLTIQRTQQEDSAVYLCASSLAFGTRDYGYTFGSGTRLTVV.

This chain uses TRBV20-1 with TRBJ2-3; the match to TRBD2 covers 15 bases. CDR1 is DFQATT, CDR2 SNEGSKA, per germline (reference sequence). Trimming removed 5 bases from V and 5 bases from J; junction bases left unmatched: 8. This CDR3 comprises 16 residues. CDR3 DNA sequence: TGCAGTGCTGAGCGGTGGACTAGCGGGAGGGGAGATACGCAGTATTTT. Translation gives CSAERWTSGRGDTQYF.

Here the CDR3 reads CASSRMGVAGELFF. The DNA for the CDR3 is TGCGCCAGCAGCCGGATGGGGGTTGCCGGGGAGCTGTTTTTT. The gene calls are TRBV4-3 and TRBJ2-2; perhaps D is TRBD1 or TRBD2 (5 bases each). Germline values: CDR1 LGHNA, CDR2 YSLEER. The CDR3 length is 14 residues. Trimming took 4 bases from V and 6 from J, leaving 12 bases between them.

CDR3 in amino acids: CASSSGSGRHRGMDEQYF. The CDR3 DNA reads TGTGCCAGCAGTTCCGGTAGCGGGAGGCATAGGGGTATGGACGAGCAGTACTTC. V usage is TRBV28 and J usage is TRBJ2-7; TRBD2 agrees at 10 bases. This CDR3 is built from 18 residues. Germline CDR1 MDHEN, CDR2 SYDVKM. The J segment lost 5 bases and the V segment lost 4 bases, leaving 17 bases of the junction unmatched.

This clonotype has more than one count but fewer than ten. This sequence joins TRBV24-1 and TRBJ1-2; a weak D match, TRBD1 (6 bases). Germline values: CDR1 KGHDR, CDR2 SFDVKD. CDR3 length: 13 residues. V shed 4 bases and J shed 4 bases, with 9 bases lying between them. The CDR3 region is CATSDWDTYGYTF. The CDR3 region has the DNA TGTGCCACCAGTGACTGGGACACCTATGGCTACACCTTC.